Below are 10 T cell receptor beta chains sequenced from a single sample in a study of OX40 agonist ivuxolimab in advanced cancers. Using immunoSEQ multiplex PCR, the repertoire was profiled, and TCRdb retains in-frame clones only, with some absent. Counted here are over 65,000 clones, roughly 89% occurring once; the ten biggest clones make up 0.78%. The sequencing used CD4+ or CD8+ T cells sorted from blood, collected in a trial of the OX40 agonist ivuxolimab. The receptors derive from an adult with an advanced solid tumor such as melanoma, head and neck, liver or kidney cancer.

The J gene is TRBJ2-5, the V gene TRBV4-3; 7 bases match TRBD1. Trimming removed 1 base from V and 4 bases from J; junction bases left unmatched: 15. This CDR3 has 18 residues. The V gene's germline CDR1 is LGHNA and CDR2 YSLEER. CDR3 protein: CASSQGVQNRGLPETQYF. In DNA, the CDR3 is TGCGCCAGCAGCCAAGGGGTACAGAACAGGGGCTTGCCAGAGACCCAGTACTTC.

The chain's CDR3 is CASSLFRVAGDEQYF. CDR3 DNA: TGTGCCAGCAGTTTATTCAGGGTAGCGGGAGACGAGCAGTACTTC. The chain recombines TRBV27 with TRBJ2-7; TRBD2 agrees at 9 bases. Germline V gene lookup returns CDR1 MNHEY and CDR2 SMNVEV (reference sequence). With 1 base clipped from V and 5 bases from J, the junction kept 6 bases outside the gene matches. This CDR3 comprises 15 residues.

This chain connects TRBV7-3 to TRBJ2-7; TRBD2 matches 12 bases. This CDR3 is built from 15 residues. The germline V gene encodes CDR1 SGHTA and CDR2 FQGTGA. V lost 4 bases, J lost 4 bases, and 5 bases stayed unmatched. This CDR3 reads CASSSWTSGTYEQYF. The CDR3 nucleotides read TGTGCCAGCAGCTCATGGACTAGCGGGACGTACGAGCAGTACTTC. The complete variable domain, with remaining parts taken from reference TRBV7-3 and TRBJ2-7, reads GAGVSQTPSNKVTEKGKYVELRCDPISGHTALYWYRQSLGQGPEFLIYFQGTGAADDSGLPNDRFFAVRPEGSVSTLKIQRTERGDSAVYLCASSSWTSGTYEQYFGPGTRLTVT.

J is TRBJ2-1 and V is TRBV30; 8 bases align to TRBD2. The CDR3 is 15 amino acids. Germline V gene sequence: CDR1 GTSNPN, CDR2 SVGIG (reference sequence). V lost 4 bases and J lost 7; bases outside the gene matches: 12. The CDR3 is CAWKIASGRPNEQFF. CDR3 nucleotides: TGTGCCTGGAAGATCGCCAGCGGGAGACCAAATGAGCAGTTCTTC. Full variable domain (outside the CDR3, taken from reference TRBV30 and TRBJ2-1): SQTIHQWPATLVQPVGSPLSLECTVEGTSNPNLYWYRQAAGRGLQLLFYSVGIGQISSEVPQNLSASRPQDRQFILSSKKLLLSDSGFYLCAWKIASGRPNEQFFGPGTRLTVL.

In its sample, this clone was seen once. This CDR3 reads CASSTGDGDEQYF. CDR3 nucleotides: TGTGCCAGTAGTACAGGGGACGGGGACGAGCAGTACTTC. This sequence joins TRBV19 and TRBJ2-7; TRBD1 might be the D (6 bases). Germline V CDR1 and CDR2: LNHDA, SQIVND (reference sequence). V was cut by 4 bases and J by 5 bases, with 12 bases left in between. The CDR3 runs to 13 residues.

V gene TRBV18 combines with J gene TRBJ2-7; D unclear. The CDR3 runs 12 residues. Germline CDR1 reads KGHSH; CDR2 reads LQKENI. With 3 bases removed from V and 2 bases from J, the gap between germline ends came to 5 bases. The CDR3 is CASSPLPYEQYF. CDR3 bases: TGTGCCAGCTCACCGCTCCCCTACGAGCAGTACTTC.

This rearrangement joins TRBV6-1 to TRBJ1-3; perhaps TRBD1 as D (5 bases). CDR1 MNHNS and CDR2 SASEGT come from the germline V gene. The CDR3 totals 13 residues. The V end was cut by 1 base, the J end by 7 bases, with 8 bases between. For the CDR3, the DNA is TGTGCCAGCAGTGAAGTCAGGGCCAACACCATATATTTT. Translated, it gives CASSEVRANTIYF.

The V and J genes are TRBV9 and TRBJ1-1; tentatively, D is TRBD1 (6 bases). Trimming shortened V by 1 base and J by 4 bases, and 11 bases separated the two germline ends. This CDR3 has 14 amino acids. Germline V gene lookup returns CDR1 SGDLS and CDR2 YYNGEE. CDR3 amino acids: CASSVNWGPTEAFF. In nucleotides, the CDR3 is TGTGCCAGCAGCGTAAATTGGGGGCCCACTGAAGCTTTCTTT. The entire variable domain, with the rest obtained from reference TRBV9 and TRBJ1-1, is as follows: DSGVTQTPKHLITATGQRVTLRCSPRSGDLSVYWYQQSLDQGLQFLIQYYNGEERAKGNILERFSAQQFPDLHSELNLSSLELGDSALYFCASSVNWGPTEAFFGQGTRLTVV.

In its sample, this clone was seen a few times. J is TRBJ1-2 and V is TRBV7-6, with D possibly being TRBD1 (6 bases). CDR3 length: 13 amino acids. V lost 4 bases, J lost 2 bases, and 8 bases lay in between. Germline CDR1 reads SGHVS; CDR2 reads FNYEAQ. The CDR3 loop reads CASSSGQNYGYTF. CDR3 coding DNA: TGTGCCAGCAGCTCCGGACAGAACTATGGCTACACCTTC.

V and J are TRBV5-5 and TRBJ2-3, with 8 bases matching TRBD1. This CDR3 comprises 16 residues. Germline V gene sequence: CDR1 SGHKS, CDR2 YYEKEE (reference sequence). V gave up 0 bases and J gave up 2 bases; unmatched junction bases: 5. CDR3 bases: TGTGCCAGCAGCTTGGTCGTGACAGGGGTCACAGATACGCAGTATTTT. Protein product: CASSLVVTGVTDTQYF.